One sample yielded the 5 T cell receptor beta chains listed below, sequenced in a study of regulatory T cells in long-lasting Graves disease. The time point was: newly diagnosed GD, antithyroid drugs for less than 3 months. The TCR library was prepared using RNA isolated from PBMCs. iRepertoire HTBI primers and Arm-PCR of CDR3 regions built TCR beta libraries. TCRdb processed the multiplex PCR reads anew with MiXCR; each CDR3 protein has one entry. Of about 220,000 distinct CDR3 sequences in the sample, 15% to 20% are singletons; the top ten hold 10% to 15%. Another study also made use of these data, one on T cells in Graves' hyperthyroidism and ophthalmopathy.

The sequences come from peripheral blood mononuclear cells (PBMCs), collected at new diagnosis, from a patient treated with antithyroid drugs. These receptors were collected from a woman aged 30 to 39 with Graves disease.

As concerns this clonotype: Being one base from a much bigger clone, this may be a read error. This sequence joins TRBV5-6 and TRBJ2-3; D perhaps matches TRBD2 (6 bases). With the DNA end fitting TRBJ2-5 better, the J assignment may be wrong. The germline V gene encodes CDR1 SGHDT and CDR2 YYEEEE. This CDR3 is built from 14 residues. The CDR3 nucleotides are TGTGCCAGCAGCGTAAGCGGGTGTGGGGAGACCCAGTACTTC. Amino acids: CASSVSGCGETQYF.

This chain links TRBV7-3 with TRBJ1-3; D not certain. The CDR3 consists of 15 residues. The V end was cut by 5 bases, the J end by 2 bases, with 13 bases between. The germline V gene encodes CDR1 SGHTA and CDR2 FQGTGA. The CDR3 sequence is CASSPDPSAGNTIYF. The CDR3 region has the DNA TGTGCCAGCAGCCCGGACCCATCTGCTGGAAACACCATATATTTT.

The table lists this clonotype with many counts. The chain couples TRBV20-1 to TRBJ1-2, with 8 nucleotides matching TRBD1. This CDR3 has 13 residues. J gave up 4 bases and V 6 bases, and 7 bases lay outside the gene matches. The V gene's germline CDR1 is DFQATT and CDR2 SNEGSKA (reference sequence). CDR3 in amino acids: CSAGQGGGYGYTF. In DNA, the CDR3 is TGCAGTGCCGGACAGGGCGGGGGCTATGGCTACACCTTC.

This clonotype was observed many times. CDR3 sequence reads: CATSARQATNEKLFF. The CDR3 DNA reads TGTGCCACCAGCGCCCGACAAGCAACTAATGAAAAACTGTTTTTT. This sequence joins TRBV15 and TRBJ1-4; D is ambiguous. The CDR3 has 15 residues. Trimming shortened V by 5 bases and J by 0 bases, and 10 bases separated the two germline ends. Germline lookup yields CDR1 LNHNV and CDR2 YYDKDF (reference sequence).

Ten or more counts support this clonotype. CDR3 in amino acids: CASSFQVTNTEAFF. CDR3 bases: TGCGCCAGCAGCTTTCAAGTGACGAACACTGAAGCTTTCTTT. The chain uses TRBV5-1 and TRBJ1-1; D unclear. The CDR3 covers 14 residues. Trimming pared 2 bases from V and 1 base from J, leaving 9 bases between. The germline V gene has CDR1 SGHRS and CDR2 YFSETQ. The full variable domain, completed using reference TRBV5-1 and TRBJ1-1, is KAGVTQTPRYLIKTRGQQVTLSCSPISGHRSVSWYQQTPGQGLQFLFEYFSETQRNKGNFPGRFSGRQFSNSRSEMNVSTLELGDSALYLCASSFQVTNTEAFFGQGTRLTVV.